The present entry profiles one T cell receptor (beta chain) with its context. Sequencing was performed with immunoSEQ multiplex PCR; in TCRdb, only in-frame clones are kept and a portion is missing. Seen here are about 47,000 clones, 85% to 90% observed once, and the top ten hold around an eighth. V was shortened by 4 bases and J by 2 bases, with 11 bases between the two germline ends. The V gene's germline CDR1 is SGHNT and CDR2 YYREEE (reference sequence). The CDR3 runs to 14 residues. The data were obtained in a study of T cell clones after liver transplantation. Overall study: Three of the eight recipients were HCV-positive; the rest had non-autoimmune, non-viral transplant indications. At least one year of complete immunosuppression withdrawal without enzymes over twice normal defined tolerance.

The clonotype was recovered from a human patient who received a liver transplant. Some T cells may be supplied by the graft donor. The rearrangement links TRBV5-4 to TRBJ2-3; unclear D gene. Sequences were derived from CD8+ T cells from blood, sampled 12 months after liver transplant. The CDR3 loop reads CASSPPQDTDTQYF. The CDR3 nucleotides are TGTGCCAGCAGCCCACCCCAAGACACAGATACGCAGTATTTT. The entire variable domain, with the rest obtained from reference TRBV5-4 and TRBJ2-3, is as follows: ETGVTQSPTHLIKTRGQQVTLRCSSQSGHNTVSWYQQALGQGPQFIFQYYREEENGRGNFPPRFSGLQFPNYSSELNVNALELDDSALYLCASSPPQDTDTQYFGPGTRLTVL.